These T cell receptor beta chains were read from a single sample in a study of T-cell memory formation after mild COVID-19. Using its own MiXCR run on the 5' RACE reads, TCRdb lists one record per CDR3 protein. The sample lists roughly 510,000 distinct CDR3 sequences, approximately 15% occurring once. Sequencing used PBMCs or a T cell subset sorted from them (not recorded which). The source of these receptors is an adult woman who had mild COVID-19 (a few samples of this study predate the infection). Cell type and time point are not known. CDR3s include the opening cysteine and the closing phenylalanine or tryptophan. D genes are given only for firm matches. The listing skips clone size in some rows; elsewhere it reads once, few, many or a size class.

-,few,TRBV6-2/TRBV6-3,CASSRRWGYSNQPQHF
TRBD2,few,TRBV7-2,CASSLSGRTPNEQFF
TRBD1,few,TRBV5-5,CASSLALGTGDQPQHF
-,-,TRBV7-2,CASSFGLINTEAFF
TRBD1,-,TRBV5-1,CDSSLSETGNTDTQYF
TRBD1,few,TRBV27,CASSATGGNYGYTF
-,-,TRBV12-3/TRBV12-4,CASSRDGISYEQYF
-,few,TRBV7-6,CASSLGYRGGRSNNEQYF
-,few,TRBV5-1,CASTLVGFTDTQYF
-,-,TRBV20-1,CSARIGTYGYTF
TRBD2,few,TRBV5-6,CASSTRSLAKSGEQYF
TRBD2,-,TRBV11-1,CASSLAGEEFF
TRBD2,few,TRBV7-2,CASSPGTSGPTDTQYF
TRBD1,-,TRBV6-6,CASSYGTGRTEAFF
TRBD1,few,TRBV4-1,CASSPLDRGDYEQYF
-,few,TRBV20-1,CSAREGQGLSTEAFF
TRBD1,-,TRBV6-5,CASSPASLTGTGGTDTQYF
-,-,TRBV4-2,CASSPLDQISYEQYF
-,-,TRBV7-9,CASSLRFESDNEQFF
-,few,TRBV25-1,CASSRSTGQLNTEAFF